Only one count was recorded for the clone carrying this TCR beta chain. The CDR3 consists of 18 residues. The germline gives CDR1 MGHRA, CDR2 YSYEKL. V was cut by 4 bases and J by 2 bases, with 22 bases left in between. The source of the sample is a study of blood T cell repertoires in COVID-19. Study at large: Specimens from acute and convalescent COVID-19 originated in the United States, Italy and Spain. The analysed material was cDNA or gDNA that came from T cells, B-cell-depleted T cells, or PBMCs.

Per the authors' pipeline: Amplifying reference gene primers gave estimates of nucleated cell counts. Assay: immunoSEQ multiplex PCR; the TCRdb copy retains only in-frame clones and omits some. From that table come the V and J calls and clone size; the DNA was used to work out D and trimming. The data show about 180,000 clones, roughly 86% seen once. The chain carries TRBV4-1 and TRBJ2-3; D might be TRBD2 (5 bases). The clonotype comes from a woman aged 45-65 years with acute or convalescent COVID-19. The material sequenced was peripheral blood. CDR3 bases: TGCGCCAGCAGCCGGATAGCTTGGACTTCGACCTCCACAGATACGCAGTATTTT. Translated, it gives CASSRIAWTSTSTDTQYF.